The 20 T cell receptor beta chains given below trace back to one sample, sequenced in a study of patients and donors after allogeneic stem cell transplantation. MiXCR, applied by TCRdb to the RT-PCR reads, yields one record per CDR3 protein. The sample shows 70,000 to 85,000 distinct CDR3 sequences, approximately 25% of them seen only once. The sequenced material came from blood, either unsorted or a sorted T cell fraction (not recorded which). The receptor source for this set is a human donor who was either an allogeneic HSCT recipient or a stem cell or donor lymphocyte infusion donor (not recorded which). It is not recorded whose cells these are; they may come from a transplant donor.

This rearrangement joins TRBV20-1 to TRBJ2-7; D remains ambiguous. Trimming took off 0 bases at V and 2 bases at J, with 11 bases between the two ends. CDR1 and CDR2 from the germline V gene are DFQATT and SNEGSKA (reference sequence). The CDR3 has 14 residues. The chain's CDR3 is CSARDREAPYEQYF. CDR3 DNA: TGCAGTGCTAGAGATAGAGAGGCACCCTACGAGCAGTACTTC.

This clonotype was counted a few times. V usage is TRBV5-1 and J usage is TRBJ1-2; a possible D gene is TRBD1 (5 bases). CDR1 is SGHRS, CDR2 YFSETQ, per germline. The CDR3 is 17 amino acids. V lost 4 bases to trimming and J lost 4 bases, with 23 bases between them. In DNA, the CDR3 is TGCGCCAGCAGCCGAGGGGCATCAGGGTTATTTGCCTATGGCTACACCTTC. It codes for CASSRGASGLFAYGYTF.

The V call is TRBV5-1, the J call TRBJ1-6, with TRBD1 as a possible D gene (5 bases). Germline V lookup: CDR1 SGHRS, CDR2 YFSETQ. V was cut by 0 bases and J by 7 bases, with 17 bases left in between. The CDR3 sequence is 17 residues long. The CDR3 sequence: CASSLVQGPIRNSPLHF. The CDR3 DNA is TGCGCCAGCAGCTTGGTCCAGGGACCTATACGGAATTCACCCCTCCACTTT.

The CDR3 nucleotides read TGTGCTAGTGGTTTGGCCCACGGACAGATGAACACTGAAGCTTTCTTT. Translated, it gives CASGLAHGQMNTEAFF. The chain employs TRBV12-5 and TRBJ1-1; the D gene is possibly TRBD1 (6 bases). The length of the CDR3 is 16 residues. Germline V gene data show CDR1 as LGHNT and CDR2 as FRNRAP. Trimming took off 1 base at V and 0 bases at J, with 12 bases between the two ends. The whole variable domain, remainder taken from reference TRBV12-5 and TRBJ1-1, is DARVTQTPRHKVTEMGQEVTMRCQPILGHNTVFWYRQTMMQGLELLAYFRNRAPLDDSGMPKDRFSAEMPDATLATLKIQPSEPRDSAVYFCASGLAHGQMNTEAFFGQGTRLTVV.

This chain joins TRBV10-3 and TRBJ2-3, with 10 bases lining up with TRBD2. Germline V gives CDR1 ENHRY, CDR2 SYGVKD. V lost 0 bases and J lost 2; bases outside the gene matches: 5. The CDR3 is made up of 17 amino acids. CDR3 coding DNA: TGTGCCATCAGTGAGTCCACTAGCGGGAAGATCACAGATACGCAGTATTTT. This gives the protein CAISESTSGKITDTQYF.

The V call is TRBV7-8, the J call TRBJ1-5, with a weak D call TRBD1 (6 bases). V was trimmed by 2 bases and J by 3 bases, leaving 14 bases between them. The germline CDR1 and CDR2 sequences are SGHVS and FQNEAQ. The CDR3 has 16 residues. DNA for the CDR3: TGTGCCAGCAGCTTAAGTCAGGGGTTGTACAATCAGCCCCAGCATTTT. It translates to CASSLSQGLYNQPQHF. The complete variable domain, with remaining parts taken from reference TRBV7-8 and TRBJ1-5, reads GAGVSQSPRYKVAKRGQDVALRCDPISGHVSLFWYQQALGQGPEFLTYFQNEAQLDKSGLPSDRFFAERPEGSVSTLKIQRTQQEDSAVYLCASSLSQGLYNQPQHFGDGTRLSIL.

This chain connects TRBV5-4 to TRBJ2-4; a weak D match, TRBD2 (5 bases). V lost 0 bases to trimming and J lost 1 base, with 5 bases between them. The germline V gene has CDR1 SGHNT and CDR2 YYREEE (reference sequence). CDR3 size: 14 residues. The CDR3 DNA reads as TGTGCCAGCAGCTTGGGCGGGGCCAAAAACATTCAGTACTTC. This translates into CASSLGGAKNIQYF.

There are a few counts of this clonotype. The chain joins TRBV12-3 or TRBV12-4 to TRBJ2-3; 10 bases align to TRBD1. The junction had 5 bases not matched to a gene; V was cut back by 2 bases and J by 6 bases. The CDR3 has 15 residues. The CDR3 protein is CASSLKTGGQDTQYF. CDR3 in DNA: TGTGCCAGCAGTTTAAAGACAGGGGGCCAGGATACGCAGTATTTT.

In its sample, this clonotype was seen a few times. V is TRBV6-1 and J is TRBJ1-5; D perhaps matches TRBD1 (6 bases). Trimming took 5 bases from V and 3 from J, leaving 11 bases between them. CDR1 MNHNS and CDR2 SASEGT come from the germline V gene. This CDR3 comprises 14 residues. The DNA for the CDR3 is TGTGCCAGCAGTACACAGGGTTTCAATCAGCCCCAGCATTTT. This gives the protein CASSTQGFNQPQHF.

In its sample, this clonotype was seen a few times. V gene TRBV6-1 combines with J gene TRBJ2-3; the D is unclear. Trimming stripped 1 base from V and 6 bases from J, with 14 bases between. The CDR3 has 15 residues. Germline V gene sequence: CDR1 MNHNS, CDR2 SASEGT. CDR3 bases: TGTGCCAGCAGTGAAGGTCTAGGGTGGAGTGATACGCAGTATTTT. It is translated as CASSEGLGWSDTQYF.

This clonotype has more than one count but fewer than ten. The V gene is TRBV5-1, the J gene TRBJ1-5, with a tentative D call TRBD1 (6 bases). The V end lost 2 bases, the J end lost 7 bases, and 13 bases lay between the germline ends. Germline V gene lookup returns CDR1 SGHRS and CDR2 YFSETQ. This CDR3 region has 14 residues. Here the CDR3 reads CASSFGTGKQPQHF. The CDR3 DNA follows: TGCGCCAGCAGCTTCGGTACAGGGAAACAGCCCCAGCATTTT.

The chain is built from TRBV15 and TRBJ2-5; D unresolved. The germline V gene has CDR1 LNHNV and CDR2 YYDKDF (reference sequence). The CDR3 is 13 residues long. The ends were cut back, 1 base at V and 5 bases at J, with 8 bases in the middle. CDR3 protein: CATSRVVEETQYF. Written as DNA, the CDR3 is TGTGCCACCAGCAGAGTCGTTGAGGAGACCCAGTACTTC.

This clonotype has a handful of counts. V and J are TRBV10-3 and TRBJ1-2, with 9 bases aligning to TRBD1. The CDR3 loop spans 14 amino acids. V lost 5 bases and J lost 4; bases outside the gene matches: 5. Germline CDR1 and CDR2: ENHRY and SYGVKD. The DNA of the CDR3 is TGTGCCATCAGTCGGGACAGGGTGGGCTATGGCTACACCTTC. Encoded protein: CAISRDRVGYGYTF.

This chain uses TRBV21-1 with TRBJ2-5. TRBV21-1 is deemed a pseudogene. The CDR3 sequence is 12 residues long. The CDR3 region is CASTQTQETQYF. DNA for the CDR3: TGTGCCAGCACCCAGACACAAGAGACCCAGTACTTC.

The CDR3 DNA reads TGCGCCAGCCGCAGTAGGGAGACCCAGTACTTC. Its translation: CASRSRETQYF. The genes are TRBV5-1 and TRBJ2-5; D is undetermined. Germline CDR1 SGHRS, CDR2 YFSETQ. The V end lost 7 bases, the J end lost 5 bases, and 9 bases lay between the germline ends. This CDR3 is 11 amino acids long.

About this clonotype: Its ends do not fully match the called genes, so a read error is possible. This chain links TRBV7-9 with TRBJ2-5; a possible D gene is TRBD2 (5 bases). The CDR3 extends over 12 amino acids. Germline-derived CDR1 and CDR2 are SEHNR and FQNEAQ (reference sequence). In nucleotides, the CDR3 is TGTGCCAGCAGCTTAGGAGTTGGTGGCGGGCTCTTC. Residues: CASSLGVGGGLF.

The genes are TRBV5-1 and TRBJ1-6; no reliable D call. Germline CDR1 is SGHRS and CDR2 is YFSETQ. V shed 0 bases and J shed 5 bases, with 0 bases lying between them. CDR3 length: 12 amino acids. In DNA, the CDR3 is TGCGCCAGCAGCTTGGATAATTCACCCCTCCACTTT. It encodes CASSLDNSPLHF.

As for this clonotype: One end of the junction is discordant with germline, which a read error may explain. The chain couples TRBV20-1 to TRBJ1-6; D is possibly TRBD1 (5 bases). This CDR3 is built from 14 residues. CDR1 is DFQATT and CDR2 is SNEGSKA in the germline V gene (reference sequence). For the CDR3, the DNA is TGCAGTGCTAGAGTACTGACCGGGACGCCATGGGACCGCTTT. It yields the protein CSARVLTGTPWDRF.

This rearrangement joins TRBV20-1 to TRBJ2-3, with 7 bases lining up with TRBD1. Germline V gene sequence: CDR1 DFQATT, CDR2 SNEGSKA (reference sequence). V was pared by 4 bases and J by 0 bases, with 4 bases of the junction left unmatched. The length of the CDR3 is 14 residues. CDR3: CSAKRGPSTDTQYF. In DNA form, the CDR3 reads TGCAGTGCTAAGAGGGGGCCTAGCACAGATACGCAGTATTTT.

This chain joins TRBV25-1 and TRBJ2-6; D gene unclear. Germline CDR1 is MGHDK and CDR2 is SYGVNS. The CDR3 has 13 residues. Trimming stripped 5 bases from V and 1 base from J, with 3 bases between. The CDR3 nucleotides read TGTGCCAGCAGTATGTCTGGGGCCAACGTCCTGACTTTC. It codes for CASSMSGANVLTF.